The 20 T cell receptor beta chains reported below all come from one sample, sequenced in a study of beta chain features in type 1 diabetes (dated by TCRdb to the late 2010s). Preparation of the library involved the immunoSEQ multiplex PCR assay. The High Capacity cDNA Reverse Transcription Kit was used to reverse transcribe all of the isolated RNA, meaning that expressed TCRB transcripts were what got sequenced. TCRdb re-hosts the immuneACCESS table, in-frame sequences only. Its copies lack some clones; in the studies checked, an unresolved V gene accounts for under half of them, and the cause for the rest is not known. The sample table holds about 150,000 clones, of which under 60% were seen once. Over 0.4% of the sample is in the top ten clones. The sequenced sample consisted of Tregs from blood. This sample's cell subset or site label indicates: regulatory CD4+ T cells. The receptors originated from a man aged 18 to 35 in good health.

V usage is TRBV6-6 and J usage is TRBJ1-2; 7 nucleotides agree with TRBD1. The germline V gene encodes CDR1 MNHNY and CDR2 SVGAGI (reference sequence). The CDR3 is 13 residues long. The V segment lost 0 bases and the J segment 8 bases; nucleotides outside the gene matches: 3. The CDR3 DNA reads TGTGCCAGCAGTTACTCGAGGGGGCTAGGCTACACCTTC. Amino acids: CASSYSRGLGYTF.

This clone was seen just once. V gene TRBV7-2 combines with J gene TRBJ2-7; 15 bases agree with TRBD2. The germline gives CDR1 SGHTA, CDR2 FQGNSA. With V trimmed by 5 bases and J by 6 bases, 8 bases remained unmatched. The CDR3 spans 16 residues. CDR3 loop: CASSAWTSGRASEQYF. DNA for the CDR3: TGTGCCAGCAGCGCGTGGACTAGCGGGAGGGCCTCCGAGCAGTACTTC.

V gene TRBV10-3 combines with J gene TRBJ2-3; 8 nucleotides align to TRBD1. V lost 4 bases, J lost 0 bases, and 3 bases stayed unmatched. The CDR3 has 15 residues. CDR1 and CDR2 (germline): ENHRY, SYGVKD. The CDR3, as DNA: TGTGCCATCAGTGCCGGGACAGGTAGCACAGATACGCAGTATTTT. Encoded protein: CAISAGTGSTDTQYF.

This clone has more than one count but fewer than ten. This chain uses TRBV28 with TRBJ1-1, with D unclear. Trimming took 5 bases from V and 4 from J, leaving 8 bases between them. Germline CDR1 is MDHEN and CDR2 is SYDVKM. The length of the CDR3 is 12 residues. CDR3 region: CASSPLITEAFF. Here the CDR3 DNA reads TGTGCCAGCAGTCCCTTAATCACTGAAGCTTTCTTT. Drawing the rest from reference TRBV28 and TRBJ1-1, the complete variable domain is DVKVTQSSRYLVKRTGEKVFLECVQDMDHENMFWYRQDPGLGLRLIYFSYDVKMKEKGDIPEGYSVSREKKERFSLILESASTNQTSMYLCASSPLITEAFFGQGTRLTVV.

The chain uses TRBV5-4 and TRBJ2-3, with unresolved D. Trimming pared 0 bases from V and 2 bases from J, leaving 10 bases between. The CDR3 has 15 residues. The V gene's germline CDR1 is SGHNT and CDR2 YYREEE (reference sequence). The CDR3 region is CASSLAVWSTDTQYF. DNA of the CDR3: TGTGCCAGCAGCTTGGCGGTGTGGTCCACAGATACGCAGTATTTT.

CDR3 sequence: CASIPGSSSNYGYTF. In nucleotides, the CDR3 is TGTGCCAGCATCCCAGGGTCCAGTTCTAACTATGGCTACACCTTC. This chain connects TRBV6-4 to TRBJ1-2; maybe TRBD1 (5 bases). The V end was cut by 7 bases, the J end by 0 bases, with 15 bases between. Germline V CDR1 and CDR2: MRHNA, SNTAGT. The CDR3 is 15 residues long.

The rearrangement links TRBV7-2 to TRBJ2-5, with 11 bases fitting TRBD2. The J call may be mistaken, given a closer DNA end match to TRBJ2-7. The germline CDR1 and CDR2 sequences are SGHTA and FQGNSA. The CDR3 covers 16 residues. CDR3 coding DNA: TGTGCCAGCAGCCTCTGGGGTACTAGCGGGGGTTACGAGCAGTACTTC. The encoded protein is CASSLWGTSGGYEQYF.

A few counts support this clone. The CDR3 loop reads CASTLRGVGPGAYEQYF. CDR3 sequence (DNA): TGTGCCAGCACCCTAAGAGGCGTCGGCCCGGGGGCCTACGAGCAGTACTTC. V is TRBV7-9 and J is TRBJ2-7; D is possibly TRBD2 (6 bases). V was trimmed by 7 bases and J by 2 bases, leaving 24 bases between them. The CDR3 has 17 amino acids. CDR1 is SEHNR, CDR2 FQNEAQ, per germline (reference sequence).

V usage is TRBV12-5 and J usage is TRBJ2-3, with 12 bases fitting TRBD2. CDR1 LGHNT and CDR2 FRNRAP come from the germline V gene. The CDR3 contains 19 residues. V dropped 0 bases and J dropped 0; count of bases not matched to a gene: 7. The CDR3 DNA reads TGTGCTAGTGGTTTGGTAAGGCTAGCGGGGGGGACAAGCACAGATACGCAGTATTTT. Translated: CASGLVRLAGGTSTDTQYF.

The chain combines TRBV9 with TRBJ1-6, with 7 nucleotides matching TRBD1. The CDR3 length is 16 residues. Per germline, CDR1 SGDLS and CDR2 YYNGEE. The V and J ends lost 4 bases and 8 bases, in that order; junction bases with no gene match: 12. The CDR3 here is CASSLTIDRVYSPLHF. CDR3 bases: TGTGCCAGCAGCCTTACAATAGACAGGGTGTATTCACCCCTCCACTTT.

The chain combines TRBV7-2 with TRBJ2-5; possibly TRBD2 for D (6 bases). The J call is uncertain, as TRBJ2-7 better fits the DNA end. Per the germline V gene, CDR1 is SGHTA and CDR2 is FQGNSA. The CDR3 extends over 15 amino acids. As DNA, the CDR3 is TGTGCCAGCAGCTTATGGCCTGGGGAGGCGTACGAGCAGTACTTC. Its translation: CASSLWPGEAYEQYF.

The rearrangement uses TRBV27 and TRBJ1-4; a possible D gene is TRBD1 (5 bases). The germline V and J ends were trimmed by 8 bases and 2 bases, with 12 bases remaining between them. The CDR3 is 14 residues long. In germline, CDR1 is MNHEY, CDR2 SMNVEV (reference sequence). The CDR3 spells CASRGGITNEKLFF. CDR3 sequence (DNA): TGTGCCAGCCGCGGGGGGATCACTAATGAAAAACTGTTTTTT.

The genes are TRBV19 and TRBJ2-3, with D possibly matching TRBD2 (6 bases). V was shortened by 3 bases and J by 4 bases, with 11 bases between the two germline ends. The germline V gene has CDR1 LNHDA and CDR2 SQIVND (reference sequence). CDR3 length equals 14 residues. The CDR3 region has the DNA TGTGCCAGTAGTATGACTAGGTCCCCAGATACGCAGTATTTT. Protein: CASSMTRSPDTQYF. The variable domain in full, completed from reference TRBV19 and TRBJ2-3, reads DGGITQSPKYLFRKEGQNVTLSCEQNLNHDAMYWYRQDPGQGLRLIYYSQIVNDFQKGDIAEGYSVSREKKESFPLTVTSAQKNPTAFYLCASSMTRSPDTQYFGPGTRLTVL.

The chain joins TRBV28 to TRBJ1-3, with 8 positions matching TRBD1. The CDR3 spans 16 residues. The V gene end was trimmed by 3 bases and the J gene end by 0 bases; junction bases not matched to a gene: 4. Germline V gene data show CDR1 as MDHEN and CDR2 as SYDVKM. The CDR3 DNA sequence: TGTGCCAGCAGTTTGGACACAGGGGGCTCTGGAAACACCATATATTTT. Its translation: CASSLDTGGSGNTIYF.

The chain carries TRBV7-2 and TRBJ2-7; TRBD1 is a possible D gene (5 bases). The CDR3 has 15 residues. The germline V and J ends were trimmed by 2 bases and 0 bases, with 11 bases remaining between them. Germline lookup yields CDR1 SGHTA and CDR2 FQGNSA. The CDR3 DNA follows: TGTGCCAGCAGCTTATCAACAGGCCTCTCCTACGAGCAGTACTTC. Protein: CASSLSTGLSYEQYF.

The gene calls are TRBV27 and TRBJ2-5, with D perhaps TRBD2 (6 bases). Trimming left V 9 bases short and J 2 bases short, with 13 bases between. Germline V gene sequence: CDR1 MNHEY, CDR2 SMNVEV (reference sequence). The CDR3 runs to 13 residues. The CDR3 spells CASRGLLQETQYF. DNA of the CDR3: TGTGCCAGTCGGGGACTTTTACAAGAGACCCAGTACTTC.

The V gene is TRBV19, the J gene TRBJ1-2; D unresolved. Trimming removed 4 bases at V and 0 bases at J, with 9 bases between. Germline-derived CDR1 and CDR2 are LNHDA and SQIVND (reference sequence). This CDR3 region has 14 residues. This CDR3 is CASSSGLTNYGYTF. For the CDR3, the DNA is TGTGCCAGTAGTAGTGGGCTCACTAACTATGGCTACACCTTC.

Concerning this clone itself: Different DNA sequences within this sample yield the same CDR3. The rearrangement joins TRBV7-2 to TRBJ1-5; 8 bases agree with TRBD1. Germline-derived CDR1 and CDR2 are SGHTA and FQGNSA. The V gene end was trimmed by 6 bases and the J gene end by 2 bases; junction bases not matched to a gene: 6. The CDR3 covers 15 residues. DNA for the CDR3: TGTGCCAGCAGTTTCACGACAGGGGGCAATCAGCCCCAGCATTTT. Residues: CASSFTTGGNQPQHF.

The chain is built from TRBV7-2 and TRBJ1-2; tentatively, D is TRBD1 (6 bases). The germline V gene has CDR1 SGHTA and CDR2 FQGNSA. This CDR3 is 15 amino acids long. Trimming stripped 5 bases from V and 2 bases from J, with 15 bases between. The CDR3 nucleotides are TGTGCCAGCAGCCTCAGGCCGGGACAAAACTATGGCTACACCTTC. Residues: CASSLRPGQNYGYTF.

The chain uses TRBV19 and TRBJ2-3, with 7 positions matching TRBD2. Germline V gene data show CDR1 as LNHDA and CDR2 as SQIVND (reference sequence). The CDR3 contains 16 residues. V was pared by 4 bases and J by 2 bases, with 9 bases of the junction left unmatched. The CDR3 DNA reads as TGTGCCAGTAGTAACCTAGCGGTCGGATACACAGATACGCAGTATTTT. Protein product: CASSNLAVGYTDTQYF.